This TCR beta chain was identified during a study of post-analysis software for immune sequencing data. About the research overall: There were relapsing-remitting, secondary progressive and progressive-relapsing multiple sclerosis among the disease courses included. General study results and limits: Clustering by F measure revealed strong co-clustering among samples prepared together in one batch. Controls showed significantly higher normalized Chao1 diversity than did multiple sclerosis patients. Patients showed TRBV5-6, TRBV5-1 and TRBV20-1 among roughly five TRBV segments more frequent than in controls.

Per the germline V gene, CDR1 is MNHEY and CDR2 is SVGAGI. Trimming cost V 4 bases and J 5 bases, with 12 bases left between them. The CDR3 runs 14 residues. Included in the TCR beta cDNA libraries were unique molecular identifiers. Each batch of about 0.95 to 10 million T cells produced some 450,000 cDNA molecules. TCRdb fed the PCR reads into MiXCR, producing one record per CDR3 protein. The repertoire consists of hundreds of thousands of distinct CDR3 sequences, with more than 50% occurring once and the leading ten covering roughly 12%. Concerning this clonotype: Antigen: not known.

J is TRBJ2-1 and V is TRBV6-5; D is perhaps TRBD2 (6 bases). What was sequenced was blood. This sequence originates from a girl between 2 and 10 years old with multiple sclerosis. The chain's CDR3 is CASSCPRRDNEQFF. In DNA, the CDR3 is TGTGCCAGCAGTTGCCCCAGGAGGGACAATGAGCAGTTCTTC.